This is a list of T cell receptor beta chains from one sample in a study of cytomegalovirus exposure and HLA in healthy donors. Some clones are missing from TCRdb's copy, which holds only in-frame ones; the method was immunoSEQ multiplex PCR. The repertoire has under 200,000 clones, 80% to 90% of them found once; the top ten carry roughly 7.5%. The specimen sequenced was PBMCs. These receptors were obtained from a woman under 40 in good health and CMV-seropositive. Each CDR3 is given with its conserved first and last residue. D genes are given only for firm matches. Clone size is given for some rows only: seen once, a few or many times, or a class if the clone is expanded.

>TRBJ1-4|TRBV9|-|TRBD1
CASSARADRTNEKLFF
TGTGCCAGCAGCGCACGAGCGGACAGGACAAATGAAAAACTGTTTTTT
>TRBJ1-6|TRBV11-3|-|-
CASSHEPNSPLHF
TGTGCCAGCAGCCACGAGCCTAATTCACCCCTCCACTTT
>TRBJ1-2|TRBV5-1|-|-
CASSPWTEGYGYTF
TGCGCCAGCAGCCCGTGGACGGAGGGCTATGGCTACACCTTC
>TRBJ1-2|TRBV5-6|-|-
CASSLVTGGTVLSNYGYTF
TGTGCCAGCAGCTTGGTGACCGGGGGGACCGTCCTCTCGAACTATGGCTACACCTTC
>TRBJ2-7|TRBV11-2|few|-
CASSLVLQIEQYF
TGTGCCAGCAGCTTAGTGCTGCAGATAGAGCAGTACTTC
>TRBJ1-3|TRBV10-3|-|-
CAITRGQSSGNTIYF
TGTGCCATCACCCGCGGGCAGTCCTCTGGAAACACCATATATTTT
>TRBJ2-7|TRBV7-9|-|-
CASSFTGYEQYF
TGTGCCAGCAGCTTCACAGGATACGAGCAGTACTTC
>TRBJ1-4|TRBV7-9|-|-
CATVPAGGYEKLFF
TGTGCCACCGTCCCTGCGGGGGGATATGAAAAACTGTTTTTT
>TRBJ2-7|TRBV19|-|TRBD2
CASSIEVPAGVYEQYF
TGTGCCAGTAGTATAGAGGTGCCGGCGGGGGTCTACGAGCAGTACTTC
>TRBJ2-5|TRBV5-1|-|TRBD1
CASSLWGTGETQYF
TGCGCCAGCAGCTTGTGGGGGACAGGAGAGACCCAGTACTTC
>TRBJ2-3|TRBV4-3|-|-
CASSGALTDTQYF
TGCGCCAGCTCTGGGGCGCTCACAGATACGCAGTATTTT
>TRBJ2-1|TRBV5-1|-|TRBD1
CASSSGQGANEQFF
TGCGCCAGCAGTTCAGGACAGGGGGCCAATGAGCAGTTCTTC
>TRBJ1-4|TRBV28|-|-
CASSPIWGGGEKLFF
TGTGCCAGCAGTCCAATCTGGGGGGGCGGCGAAAAACTGTTTTTT
>TRBJ2-7|TRBV10-3|-|-
CAISAVREYEQYF
TGTGCCATCAGTGCGGTCAGGGAATACGAGCAGTACTTC
>TRBJ2-7|TRBV4-3|-|-
CASSQVGESEQYF
TGCGCCAGCAGCCAAGTAGGGGAAAGCGAGCAGTACTTC
>TRBJ1-4|TRBV18|-|TRBD1
CASKTTGTGEELFF
TGTGCCAGCAAAACGACCGGGACAGGGGAAGAACTGTTTTTT
>TRBJ1-2|TRBV6-1|-|TRBD1
CASSDRVTGELGYTF
TGTGCCAGCAGTGACAGAGTAACAGGGGAGCTTGGCTACACCTTC
>TRBJ2-1|TRBV15|-|-
CATSREAGSYNEQFF
TGTGCCACCAGCAGAGAGGCGGGTTCCTACAATGAGCAGTTCTTC